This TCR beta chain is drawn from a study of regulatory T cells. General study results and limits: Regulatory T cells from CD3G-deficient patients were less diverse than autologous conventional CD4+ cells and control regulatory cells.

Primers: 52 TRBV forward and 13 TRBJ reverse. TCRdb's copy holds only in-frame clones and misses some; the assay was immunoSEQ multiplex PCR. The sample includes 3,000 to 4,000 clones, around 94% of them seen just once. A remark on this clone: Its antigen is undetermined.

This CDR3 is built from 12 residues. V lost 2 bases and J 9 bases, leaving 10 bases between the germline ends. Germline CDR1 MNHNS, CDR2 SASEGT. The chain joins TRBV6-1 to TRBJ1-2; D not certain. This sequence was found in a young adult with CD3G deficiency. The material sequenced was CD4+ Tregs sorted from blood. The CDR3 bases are TGTGCCAGCAGTGAATGGAGTGGGAGCTACACCTTC. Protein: CASSEWSGSYTF.